Below, 17 T cell receptor beta chains from the same sample are listed, as sequenced in a study of T cells in localized non-small cell lung cancer. The data were produced by immunoSEQ multiplex PCR, yet TCRdb's version contains in-frame clones alone and is incomplete. Of about 59,000 clones in the sample, 91% were seen once. Sequenced material: peripheral blood, taken before any cancer treatment. The receptors derive from a man aged 35 to 69 with stage I lung adenocarcinoma.

The chain has TRBV7-8 and TRBJ2-1; 10 nucleotides align to TRBD1. The J segment lost 6 bases and the V segment lost 2 bases, leaving 4 bases of the junction unmatched. This CDR3 contains 15 residues. The germline V gene has CDR1 SGHVS and CDR2 FQNEAQ. CDR3 coding DNA: TGTGCCAGCAGCTTAAGACAGGGGGCGTTCAATGAGCAGTTCTTC. It encodes CASSLRQGAFNEQFF. The whole variable domain, remainder taken from reference TRBV7-8 and TRBJ2-1, is GAGVSQSPRYKVAKRGQDVALRCDPISGHVSLFWYQQALGQGPEFLTYFQNEAQLDKSGLPSDRFFAERPEGSVSTLKIQRTQQEDSAVYLCASSLRQGAFNEQFFGPGTRLTVL.

The chain recombines TRBV5-5 with TRBJ1-1; 12 bases are shared with TRBD1. The ends lost 4 bases at V and 0 bases at J; junction bases unmatched: 7. Per the germline V gene, CDR1 is SGHKS and CDR2 is YYEKEE (reference sequence). CDR3 length equals 17 residues. The DNA for the CDR3 is TGTGCCAGCAGCGCCCGGGACAGGGGGCAAATGAACACTGAAGCTTTCTTT. It yields the protein CASSARDRGQMNTEAFF.

V gene TRBV4-1 combines with J gene TRBJ1-5; D gene ambiguous. CDR3 length equals 15 residues. The V gene lost 0 bases and the J gene lost 1 base, with 7 bases spanning the gap. Per germline, CDR1 MGHRA and CDR2 YSYEKL. The CDR3 protein is CASSQDPPSNQPQHF. DNA of the CDR3: TGCGCCAGCAGCCAAGACCCCCCGAGCAATCAGCCCCAGCATTTT.

The chain employs TRBV9 and TRBJ2-1, with a possible D match to TRBD2 (6 bases). V gave up 2 bases and J gave up 9 bases, with 21 bases separating them. The germline V gene encodes CDR1 SGDLS and CDR2 YYNGEE. The CDR3 sequence is 16 residues long. The CDR3 loop is CASSVSWTGGSSEQFF. As DNA, the CDR3 is TGTGCCAGCAGCGTCTCCTGGACCGGAGGGTCGAGTGAGCAGTTCTTC.

This chain links TRBV4-2 with TRBJ1-4; D is ambiguous. This CDR3 is built from 16 residues. Germline CDR1 reads LGHNA; CDR2 reads YNFKEQ. V dropped 0 bases and J dropped 5 bases, with 13 bases sitting between them. The CDR3 loop is CASSQDLTGLNEKLFF. CDR3 DNA sequence: TGTGCCAGCAGCCAAGATCTTACTGGGTTGAATGAAAAACTGTTTTTT.

This chain connects TRBV7-9 to TRBJ1-1; D gene uncertain. The CDR3 is 14 residues long. Looked up from germline, CDR1 is SEHNR and CDR2 is FQNEAQ (reference sequence). Between the trimmed V and J ends, which lost 7 bases and 1 base, there was a span of 13 bases. For the CDR3, the DNA is TGTGCCAGCACTTCTCGGCAGCCGAACACTGAAGCTTTCTTT. Encoded protein: CASTSRQPNTEAFF.

The chain combines TRBV6-5 with TRBJ1-2; the match to TRBD1 covers 7 bases. The CDR3 is 14 residues long. The junction had 5 bases not matched to a gene; V was cut back by 0 bases and J by 7 bases. CDR1 is MNHEY, CDR2 SVGAGI, per germline. The CDR3 reads CASSYSSRGGGYTF. CDR3 sequence (DNA): TGTGCCAGCAGTTACTCGTCCAGGGGGGGTGGCTACACCTTC.

The gene calls are TRBV30 and TRBJ1-1; D perhaps matches TRBD1 (5 bases). Trimming cost V 0 bases and J 1 base, with 12 bases left between them. The CDR3 totals 15 residues. CDR1 GTSNPN and CDR2 SVGIG come from the germline V gene (reference sequence). CDR3 DNA: TGTGCCTGGAGTGTCCCGGGGGGAACGAACACTGAAGCTTTCTTT. Its protein product is CAWSVPGGTNTEAFF.

Note on this clone: In the same sample, other DNA sequences code for this CDR3. The chain uses TRBV5-1 and TRBJ1-4; 7 nucleotides agree with TRBD1. The V segment lost 0 bases and the J segment 7 bases; nucleotides outside the gene matches: 3. The CDR3 length is 14 residues. From germline, CDR1 is SGHRS and CDR2 YFSETQ. The CDR3, as DNA: TGCGCCAGCAGCTTGGGGACAGGTAGTGAAAAACTGTTTTTT. Its translation is CASSLGTGSEKLFF.

The chain carries TRBV6-5 and TRBJ2-5; TRBD2 matches 11 bases. CDR1 is MNHEY and CDR2 is SVGAGI in the germline V gene. V gave up 6 bases and J gave up 3 bases; unmatched junction bases: 6. The CDR3 length is 15 residues. The CDR3 DNA follows: TGTGCCAGCAGAGACACGGGACTAGCGGAAGAGACCCAGTACTTC. This sequence encodes CASRDTGLAEETQYF.

The rearrangement uses TRBV9 and TRBJ2-5, with 9 nucleotides matching TRBD2. The CDR3 totals 16 residues. Germline trimming cut 0 bases from V and 2 bases from J; bases unmatched to any gene: 5. The germline gives CDR1 SGDLS, CDR2 YYNGEE. CDR3 in amino acids: CASSVATSGHQETQYF. For the CDR3, the DNA is TGTGCCAGCAGCGTAGCAACTAGCGGGCATCAAGAGACCCAGTACTTC. Supplemented by reference TRBV9 and TRBJ2-5, the full variable domain reads DSGVTQTPKHLITATGQRVTLRCSPRSGDLSVYWYQQSLDQGLQFLIQYYNGEERAKGNILERFSAQQFPDLHSELNLSSLELGDSALYFCASSVATSGHQETQYFGPGTRLLVL.

Written as DNA, the CDR3 is TGTGCCAGCAGCCGGGGACAGGGGGGCAATCAGCCCCAGCATTTT. This translates into CASSRGQGGNQPQHF. This chain joins TRBV6-5 and TRBJ1-5; 11 nucleotides match TRBD1. J was trimmed by 2 bases and V by 6 bases; bases with no gene match: 3. The CDR3 runs to 15 residues. Germline V gives CDR1 MNHEY, CDR2 SVGAGI.

The genes are TRBV5-1 and TRBJ2-2; the match to TRBD2 covers 13 bases. Trimming at V came to 4 bases and at J to 9 bases, leaving 6 bases not matched to a gene. Germline CDR1 and CDR2: SGHRS and YFSETQ. This CDR3 has 15 amino acids. CDR3 amino acids: CASSGTSGTLRELFF. The CDR3 DNA reads TGCGCCAGCAGCGGGACTAGCGGGACTTTGAGGGAGCTGTTTTTT.

The rearrangement uses TRBV30 and TRBJ2-3; no definite D call. The CDR3 extends over 12 amino acids. Germline CDR1 is GTSNPN and CDR2 is SVGIG (reference sequence). The V end was cut by 5 bases, the J end by 2 bases, with 8 bases between. CDR3 in DNA: TGTGCCTGGGGGGAACTCACAGATACGCAGTATTTT. Protein: CAWGELTDTQYF. The full variable domain, with the rest looked up from reference TRBV30 and TRBJ2-3, is SQTIHQWPATLVQPVGSPLSLECTVEGTSNPNLYWYRQAAGRGLQLLFYSVGIGQISSEVPQNLSASRPQDRQFILSSKKLLLSDSGFYLCAWGELTDTQYFGPGTRLTVL.

J is TRBJ2-3 and V is TRBV2, with TRBD2 identical over 11 bases. Trimming cost V 3 bases and J 0 bases; bases outside gene matches: 8. The CDR3 is 18 residues long. Germline V lookup: CDR1 SNHLY, CDR2 FYNNEI. As DNA, the CDR3 is TGTGCCAGCAGTGATAGCCTAGCGGGAGGCACTAGCACAGATACGCAGTATTTT. Its protein product is CASSDSLAGGTSTDTQYF.

This rearrangement joins TRBV7-9 to TRBJ2-7, with 10 bases matching TRBD1. The CDR3 extends over 19 amino acids. Germline CDR1 is SEHNR and CDR2 is FQNEAQ (reference sequence). Trimming removed 4 bases from V and 2 bases from J; junction bases left unmatched: 17. For the CDR3, the DNA is TGTGCCAGCAGCTCGACCGGGACAGGGGTTCCTGGGGGGGCCTACGAGCAGTACTTC. It yields the protein CASSSTGTGVPGGAYEQYF.

The V call is TRBV28, the J call TRBJ1-1, with D maybe TRBD1 (6 bases). Germline assignment: CDR1 MDHEN and CDR2 SYDVKM. V dropped 0 bases and J dropped 6 bases, with 14 bases sitting between them. The CDR3 runs to 15 residues. In nucleotides, the CDR3 is TGTGCCAGCAGTTTATGGGGCGGGGGGACACCTGAAGCTTTCTTT. Protein: CASSLWGGGTPEAFF.